These 31 T cell receptor beta chains share one sample of origin, sequenced in a study of blood T cell repertoires in COVID-19. This table comes from immunoSEQ multiplex PCR, and its TCRdb copy is limited to in-frame clones, with some not included. This sample has hundreds of thousands of clones, with 82% found just once. Sequencing used peripheral blood. The receptors were gathered from a woman older than 75 with acute or convalescent COVID-19.

The CDR3 bases are TGTGCCAGCAGTGTCGACAGGGGCAGGGATGGGACCACTGAAGCTTTCTTT. Protein sequence: CASSVDRGRDGTTEAFF. V is TRBV6-1 and J is TRBJ1-1; 8 bases agree with TRBD1. CDR1 is MNHNS, CDR2 SASEGT, per germline. This CDR3 has 17 residues. J was trimmed by 4 bases and V by 4 bases; bases with no gene match: 14.

The chain uses TRBV18 and TRBJ1-5; 12 bases align to TRBD1. V was clipped by 6 bases and J by 1 base; unmatched bases: 10. The germline V gene has CDR1 KGHSH and CDR2 LQKENI. There are 18 residues in the CDR3. The CDR3 region is CASSPTGTGGFSNQPQHF. Written as DNA, the CDR3 is TGTGCCAGCTCGCCTACCGGGACAGGGGGCTTCAGCAATCAGCCCCAGCATTTT.

The chain employs TRBV18 and TRBJ2-5; D perhaps matches TRBD2 (5 bases). The V end lost 6 bases, the J end lost 5 bases, and 13 bases lay between the germline ends. Germline-derived CDR1 and CDR2 are KGHSH and LQKENI. This CDR3 has 13 residues. In DNA form, the CDR3 reads TGTGCCAGCTCCTCGGGGTTCGGGGAGACCCAGTACTTC. It yields the protein CASSSGFGETQYF.

This clone occurred once. The chain is built from TRBV7-3 and TRBJ1-6, with 11 nucleotides matching TRBD1. The CDR3 runs to 16 residues. The V gene end was trimmed by 0 bases and the J gene end by 6 bases; junction bases not matched to a gene: 1. Germline V CDR1 and CDR2: SGHTA, FQGTGA. CDR3 sequence: CASSLTGTGGNSPLHF. The DNA for the CDR3 is TGTGCCAGCAGCTTAACCGGGACAGGGGGTAATTCACCCCTCCACTTT. The complete variable domain, with remaining parts taken from reference TRBV7-3 and TRBJ1-6, reads GAGVSQTPSNKVTEKGKYVELRCDPISGHTALYWYRQSLGQGPEFLIYFQGTGAADDSGLPNDRFFAVRPEGSVSTLKIQRTERGDSAVYLCASSLTGTGGNSPLHFGNGTRLTVT.

The chain couples TRBV27 to TRBJ1-1, with D tentatively TRBD1 (5 bases). Deletions cut 5 bases from V and 1 base from J, with 8 bases between. Looked up from germline, CDR1 is MNHEY and CDR2 is SMNVEV (reference sequence). The CDR3 is 13 amino acids. The CDR3 bases are TGTGCCAGCAGTGACAGAGCGAACACTGAAGCTTTCTTT. Protein: CASSDRANTEAFF.

This clone was recorded once. The chain has TRBV21-1 and TRBJ1-2; TRBD1 reflects the table's D call only, with no check against the DNA. TRBV21-1 is a documented pseudogene. The CDR3 totals 13 residues. CDR3 sequence: CAAPARTAEGYTF. The CDR3 region has the DNA TGTGCCGCCCCGGCTAGGACAGCCGAGGGCTACACCTTC.

The CDR3 bases are TGTGCCAGCAGCGCCACTAGTTCCCTCACAGATACGCAGTATTTT. Its protein is CASSATSSLTDTQYF. The rearrangement links TRBV9 to TRBJ2-3, with a weak D call TRBD2 (5 bases). Between the trimmed V and J ends, which lost 3 bases and 2 bases, there was a span of 13 bases. This CDR3 region has 15 residues. The germline CDR1 and CDR2 sequences are SGDLS and YYNGEE.

This clone turned up a few times. The chain is built from TRBV28 and TRBJ1-1; D may be TRBD1 (5 bases). CDR3 length: 15 amino acids. With 5 bases removed from V and 1 base from J, the gap between germline ends came to 14 bases. Germline assignment: CDR1 MDHEN and CDR2 SYDVKM. The CDR3 nucleotides read TGTGCCAGCAGTCTCCCGATCAGGGCGAACACTGAAGCTTTCTTT. This sequence encodes CASSLPIRANTEAFF.

V is TRBV27 and J is TRBJ2-3; unclear D gene. Germline loops: CDR1 MNHEY, CDR2 SMNVEV (reference sequence). With 3 bases removed from V and 6 bases from J, the gap between germline ends came to 4 bases. The CDR3 is 11 amino acids. The CDR3 DNA sequence: TGTGCCAGCAGTTTGGCCGATACGCAGTATTTT. Its translation is CASSLADTQYF.

J is TRBJ2-3 and V is TRBV5-1; weak D call: TRBD1 (6 bases). CDR1 SGHRS and CDR2 YFSETQ come from the germline V gene. The CDR3 has 15 amino acids. The ends were cut back, 4 bases at V and 0 bases at J, with 12 bases in the middle. CDR3 loop: CASSQTDRSTDTQYF. As DNA, the CDR3 is TGCGCCAGCAGCCAAACGGACAGAAGCACAGATACGCAGTATTTT.

In this sample, this clone turned up a few times. The chain carries TRBV5-4 and TRBJ2-7, with 9 positions matching TRBD2. This CDR3 comprises 15 residues. Germline V gene lookup returns CDR1 SGHNT and CDR2 YYREEE (reference sequence). Trimming at V came to 4 bases and at J to 3 bases, leaving 8 bases not matched to a gene. Here the CDR3 reads CASSPPAGGRYEQYF. CDR3 coding DNA: TGTGCCAGCAGCCCCCCGGCGGGGGGGCGCTACGAGCAGTACTTC.

The chain is built from TRBV25-1 and TRBJ1-2; 7 nucleotides line up with TRBD1. The CDR3 runs to 16 residues. The germline V gene has CDR1 MGHDK and CDR2 SYGVNS. With 3 bases clipped from V and 8 bases from J, the junction kept 15 bases outside the gene matches. The CDR3 loop is CASSDPGTVTTGGYTF. The CDR3 coding sequence is TGTGCCAGCAGTGACCCTGGGACAGTGACAACCGGAGGCTACACCTTC.

The V call is TRBV7-9, the J call TRBJ2-1; possibly TRBD2 for D (5 bases). From germline, CDR1 is SEHNR and CDR2 FQNEAQ (reference sequence). The length of the CDR3 is 14 residues. The ends were cut back, 0 bases at V and 4 bases at J, with 7 bases in the middle. CDR3 in DNA: TGTGCCAGCAGCTTAGCGAGCGGTTACAATGAGCAGTTCTTC. This encodes CASSLASGYNEQFF.

The chain has TRBV27 and TRBJ1-4; no clear D gene. The germline V gene encodes CDR1 MNHEY and CDR2 SMNVEV (reference sequence). The CDR3 loop spans 18 amino acids. Trimming shortened V by 8 bases and J by 0 bases, and 22 bases separated the two germline ends. The chain's CDR3 is CASRPRFISRATNEKLFF. The CDR3 DNA reads as TGTGCCAGCCGCCCCCGGTTTATATCCCGAGCAACTAATGAAAAACTGTTTTTT.

The chain couples TRBV2 to TRBJ2-5, with TRBD1 identical over 8 bases. The CDR3 extends over 16 amino acids. Per germline, CDR1 SNHLY and CDR2 FYNNEI. Trimming cost V 6 bases and J 4 bases; bases outside gene matches: 13. The CDR3 DNA reads as TGTGCCAGCAGCCCAGGGGGCGGGGCCTTGCGAGAGACCCAGTACTTC. Translated: CASSPGGGALRETQYF.

This clone turned up a few times. The rearrangement joins TRBV5-1 to TRBJ1-3; 7 nucleotides agree with TRBD1. The CDR3 length is 14 residues. CDR1 and CDR2 (germline): SGHRS, YFSETQ. With 4 bases clipped from V and 2 bases from J, the junction kept 3 bases outside the gene matches. CDR3 sequence (DNA): TGCGCCAGCAGCCAGGGGGTCGCTGGAAACACCATATATTTT. Encoded protein: CASSQGVAGNTIYF.

Details on this clone: Other DNA sequences in this specimen translate into the identical CDR3. Here the CDR3 reads CASSDSGRGGYTF. Here the CDR3 DNA reads TGTGCCAGCAGTGATTCCGGGCGGGGTGGCTACACCTTC. V is TRBV2 and J is TRBJ1-2; D not certain. This CDR3 region has 13 residues. Germline V gene data show CDR1 as SNHLY and CDR2 as FYNNEI. V was cut by 3 bases and J by 7 bases, with 12 bases left in between.

The chain combines TRBV5-1 with TRBJ1-2, with 9 bases that match TRBD1. The V gene end was trimmed by 2 bases and the J gene end by 2 bases; junction bases not matched to a gene: 4. The CDR3 loop spans 15 amino acids. Germline loops: CDR1 SGHRS, CDR2 YFSETQ. As DNA, the CDR3 is TGCGCCAGCAGCTTAGGACAGGGGCAAAACTATGGCTACACCTTC. This codes for CASSLGQGQNYGYTF.

A word on this clone: Relative to the germline gene, one junction end is altered; a read error may explain this. The genes are TRBV7-9 and TRBJ1-1; D is unresolved. CDR3 length: 11 amino acids. CDR1 is SEHNR and CDR2 is FQNEAQ in the germline V gene (reference sequence). The CDR3 region is CASSFYGTGKF. The CDR3 DNA reads as TGTGCCAGCAGCTTTTACGGTACGGGGAAGTTT.

V usage is TRBV9 and J usage is TRBJ1-1; the match to TRBD1 covers 7 bases. The germline gives CDR1 SGDLS, CDR2 YYNGEE. The V gene end was trimmed by 4 bases and the J gene end by 5 bases; junction bases not matched to a gene: 5. This CDR3 contains 13 residues. CDR3 residues: CASSFAGGTEAFF. The DNA of the CDR3 is TGTGCCAGCAGCTTCGCAGGGGGGACTGAAGCTTTCTTT. Full variable domain (remainder filled in from reference TRBV9 and TRBJ1-1): DSGVTQTPKHLITATGQRVTLRCSPRSGDLSVYWYQQSLDQGLQFLIQYYNGEERAKGNILERFSAQQFPDLHSELNLSSLELGDSALYFCASSFAGGTEAFFGQGTRLTVV.

The chain carries TRBV5-6 and TRBJ1-1; D unclear. Germline-derived CDR1 and CDR2 are SGHDT and YYEEEE. CDR3 length: 14 residues. The V gene lost 0 bases and the J gene lost 3 bases, with 9 bases spanning the gap. The CDR3 loop is CASSLGRGYTEAFF. CDR3 nucleotides: TGTGCCAGCAGCTTGGGGCGCGGGTACACTGAAGCTTTCTTT.

This clone was seen a handful of times. The genes are TRBV19 and TRBJ2-5; 7 bases agree with TRBD1. V shed 3 bases and J 2 bases; nucleotides not matched to a gene: 3. CDR1 is LNHDA and CDR2 is SQIVND in the germline V gene (reference sequence). The CDR3 has 14 residues. This CDR3 reads CASSIRDRQETQYF. In nucleotides, the CDR3 is TGTGCCAGTAGTATCCGGGACAGACAAGAGACCCAGTACTTC.

The sample holds a few counts of this clone. The gene calls are TRBV29-1 and TRBJ1-1; 8 nucleotides match TRBD1. V dropped 2 bases and J dropped 10; count of bases not matched to a gene: 6. The CDR3 has 12 residues. Germline V gives CDR1 SQVTM, CDR2 ANQGSEA. The CDR3 region has the DNA TGCAGCGTTGAAAAGAAGGACAGGGCAGCTTTCTTT. It translates to CSVEKKDRAAFF.

CDR3 DNA sequence: TGTGCCAGCAGCTTAGAACCAGGAAGGACTTTTGAAGCTTTCTTT. Amino acids: CASSLEPGRTFEAFF. The chain combines TRBV11-3 with TRBJ1-1; D unclear. From germline, CDR1 is SGHNT and CDR2 YENEEA. Trimming took 0 bases from V and 7 from J, leaving 15 bases between them. The CDR3 totals 15 residues.

This sequence joins TRBV7-9 and TRBJ1-4; maybe TRBD1 (5 bases). Trimming pared 7 bases from V and 10 bases from J, leaving 19 bases between. CDR1 is SEHNR, CDR2 FQNEAQ, per germline (reference sequence). The length of the CDR3 is 14 residues. As DNA, the CDR3 is TGTGCCAGCACCCTAGGGCAGGCCCAGGGAAAACTGTTTTTT. It yields the protein CASTLGQAQGKLFF.

The rearrangement links TRBV6-6 to TRBJ1-1, with D possibly matching TRBD1 (5 bases). This CDR3 is built from 14 residues. CDR1 MNHNY and CDR2 SVGAGI come from the germline V gene (reference sequence). Trimming removed 5 bases from V and 1 base from J, with 11 bases in between. The CDR3 protein is CASSRDRPNTEAFF. In DNA form, the CDR3 reads TGTGCCAGCAGTCGAGACAGACCGAACACTGAAGCTTTCTTT.

This clone was counted a few times. The chain has TRBV5-1 and TRBJ1-2; TRBD1 is a possible D gene (5 bases). The V gene's germline CDR1 is SGHRS and CDR2 YFSETQ. The CDR3 contains 16 residues. The ends were cut back, 0 bases at V and 7 bases at J, with 19 bases in the middle. The CDR3 sequence is CASSLVPVPGQSGYTF. DNA for the CDR3: TGCGCCAGCAGCTTGGTTCCGGTTCCTGGACAAAGTGGCTACACCTTC.

A note on this clone: The junction departs from the called germline gene at one end, perhaps through a read error. This chain connects TRBV7-7 to TRBJ2-3, with D possibly being TRBD2 (6 bases). The CDR3 has 15 residues. CDR1 is SSHAT and CDR2 is FNYEAQ in the germline V gene (reference sequence). CDR3 DNA sequence: TGTGCTAGCAGCTTGGGGGACTGGGCAGGAGATACGCAGTATTTT. This encodes CASSLGDWAGDTQYF.

This sequence joins TRBV18 and TRBJ1-2; 7 bases align to TRBD1. The CDR3 runs 17 residues. The junction had 15 bases not matched to a gene; V was cut back by 4 bases and J by 4 bases. Germline V gene data show CDR1 as KGHSH and CDR2 as LQKENI. The CDR3 DNA sequence: TGTGCCAGCTCACGGTTTGTCGAGGGGGCAGGTGGCTATGGCTACACCTTC. Translating gives CASSRFVEGAGGYGYTF.

The rearrangement uses TRBV30 and TRBJ2-5; 13 bases are a match to TRBD2. This CDR3 is built from 13 residues. The V segment lost 5 bases and the J segment 5 bases; nucleotides outside the gene matches: 2. Per the germline V gene, CDR1 is GTSNPN and CDR2 is SVGIG (reference sequence). The CDR3: CAWALAGGETQYF. For the CDR3, the DNA is TGTGCCTGGGCACTAGCGGGGGGGGAGACCCAGTACTTC.

CDR3 sequence: CASSLERQAGWEKLFF. The CDR3 DNA sequence: TGCGCCAGCAGCTTGGAACGTCAGGCAGGGTGGGAAAAACTGTTTTTT. V usage is TRBV5-1 and J usage is TRBJ1-4; D is possibly TRBD1 (5 bases). Per the germline V gene, CDR1 is SGHRS and CDR2 is YFSETQ. This CDR3 has 16 amino acids. V dropped 0 bases and J dropped 8 bases, with 17 bases sitting between them.